This entry lists 22 T cell receptor beta chains sequenced from one sample in a study of sequential checkpoint blockade in melanoma. Sequenced by immunoSEQ multiplex PCR; TCRdb stores in-frame clones only, minus some. The top ten clones hold about 25% of a sample with roughly 13,000 clones, about 61% of them seen once. Treatment in this sample: randomized to nivolumab then ipilimumab (arm A) or the reverse (arm B). Sequencing used CD8+ T cells sorted from blood (inferred from file names), obtained from a patient given nivolumab and ipilimumab in sequence. These receptors were taken from a human donor with melanoma.

This clone is labeled as medium-sized. The chain recombines TRBV28 with TRBJ1-6; tentatively, D is TRBD1 (6 bases). Trimming removed 3 bases at V and 9 bases at J, with 15 bases between. The CDR3 consists of 15 residues. Germline V gene sequence: CDR1 MDHEN, CDR2 SYDVKM. CDR3: CASSFAQGLSSPLHF. The DNA of the CDR3 is TGTGCCAGCAGTTTCGCTCAGGGGCTTAGTTCACCCCTCCACTTT.

This chain's CDR3 is CASRTTGAGNTIYF. In DNA, the CDR3 is TGTGCCAGCAGGACTACAGGGGCGGGAAACACCATATATTTT. The V gene is TRBV27, the J gene TRBJ1-3, with 7 bases identical to TRBD1. Germline loops: CDR1 MNHEY, CDR2 SMNVEV (reference sequence). Losses at the gene ends were 6 bases for V and 4 bases for J; bases not matched to a gene: 6. The CDR3 loop spans 14 amino acids.

The chain recombines TRBV9 with TRBJ2-2, with unresolved D. This CDR3 has 13 residues. Germline CDR1 and CDR2: SGDLS and YYNGEE. V was pared by 4 bases and J by 7 bases, with 11 bases between. CDR3 DNA sequence: TGTGCCAGCAGCCCGGGTTTTGGCGGGGAGCTGTTTTTT. Translated, it gives CASSPGFGGELFF.

The chain combines TRBV28 with TRBJ1-1, with a weak D call TRBD1 (6 bases). V lost 5 bases and J lost 7, with 14 bases in between. Germline V gene sequence: CDR1 MDHEN, CDR2 SYDVKM. The CDR3 contains 13 residues. The CDR3 sequence: CASSPNRDNEAFF. Written as DNA, the CDR3 is TGTGCCAGCAGTCCCAACAGGGACAATGAAGCTTTCTTT.

V usage is TRBV2 and J usage is TRBJ2-1; tentative D call: TRBD2 (6 bases). Germline V lookup: CDR1 SNHLY, CDR2 FYNNEI. The V end was cut by 4 bases, the J end by 10 bases, with 14 bases between. The CDR3 runs 13 residues. The CDR3 DNA is TGTGCCAGCAGTGTCCGACTAGTTAGCGAGCAGTTCTTC. Encoded protein: CASSVRLVSEQFF.

The chain couples TRBV28 to TRBJ1-6, with D uncertain. The CDR3 consists of 15 residues. Germline loops: CDR1 MDHEN, CDR2 SYDVKM. The V and J ends lost 2 bases and 6 bases respectively, with 11 bases between them. For the CDR3, the DNA is TGTGCCAGCAGTTTAGGACGAGGGTCTAATTCACCCCTCCACTTT. Translation gives CASSLGRGSNSPLHF.

V gene TRBV7-3 combines with J gene TRBJ1-1; 10 bases fit TRBD1. The V and J ends lost 3 bases and 8 bases, in that order; junction bases with no gene match: 3. In germline, CDR1 is SGHTA, CDR2 FQGTGA. CDR3 length: 13 amino acids. The CDR3 region has the DNA TGTGCCAGCAGCTTGACAGGGGGCCCCGAAGCTTTCTTT. Amino acid sequence: CASSLTGGPEAFF.

The table lists this clone with a few counts. For the CDR3, the DNA is TGCGCCAGCAGCCCAGACAGGGCCGGCCAGCCCCAGCATTTT. Translated: CASSPDRAGQPQHF. J is TRBJ1-5 and V is TRBV5-1, with 7 nucleotides matching TRBD1. The CDR3 sequence is 14 residues long. V was clipped by 4 bases and J by 7 bases; unmatched bases: 8. From germline, CDR1 is SGHRS and CDR2 YFSETQ.

This clone was recorded once. V gene TRBV5-1 combines with J gene TRBJ2-7; D is ambiguous. The V gene lost 5 bases and the J gene lost 6 bases, with 12 bases spanning the gap. CDR1 and CDR2 from the germline V gene are SGHRS and YFSETQ. CDR3 length: 12 amino acids. The CDR3 bases are TGCGCCAGCAGTTTCCGACCGGGCGAGCAGTACTTC. Translation gives CASSFRPGEQYF.

The V call is TRBV2, the J call TRBJ1-6; a possible D gene is TRBD1 (5 bases). The germline gives CDR1 SNHLY, CDR2 FYNNEI. The CDR3 runs to 14 residues. Trimming took 1 base from V and 10 from J, leaving 11 bases between them. DNA for the CDR3: TGTGCCAGCAGTGAAGGAGGGGAGGGGTCACCCCTCCACTTT. It encodes CASSEGGEGSPLHF.

The V call is TRBV27, the J call TRBJ2-7, with TRBD1 matching 7 bases. The CDR3 totals 16 residues. The V segment lost 4 bases and the J segment 0 bases; nucleotides outside the gene matches: 9. The germline V gene encodes CDR1 MNHEY and CDR2 SMNVEV (reference sequence). CDR3 region: CASSSYWDRNSYEQYF. The CDR3 DNA is TGTGCCAGCAGTTCCTATTGGGACAGAAACTCCTACGAGCAGTACTTC.

The V call is TRBV7-3, the J call TRBJ1-1; no definite D call. The CDR3 totals 12 residues. Germline lookup yields CDR1 SGHTA and CDR2 FQGTGA. Trimming took 1 base from V and 8 from J, leaving 8 bases between them. The CDR3 DNA sequence: TGTGCCAGCAGCTTAAACGGGATAGAAGCTTTCTTT. Its protein product is CASSLNGIEAFF.

This clone was seen a handful of times. The chain employs TRBV18 and TRBJ2-4, with 9 bases lining up with TRBD2. The CDR3 is 15 residues long. V lost 6 bases and J lost 6; bases outside the gene matches: 9. In germline, CDR1 is KGHSH, CDR2 LQKENI. The CDR3 DNA sequence: TGTGCCAGCTCCCCCGGAGCGGGAGGAAGAAACATTCAGTACTTC. As protein: CASSPGAGGRNIQYF.

The gene calls are TRBV5-1 and TRBJ2-3; a weak D match, TRBD1 (5 bases). The CDR3 totals 12 residues. CDR1 and CDR2 (germline): SGHRS, YFSETQ. V was trimmed by 6 bases and J by 6 bases, leaving 11 bases between them. In nucleotides, the CDR3 is TGCGCCAGCAACTTAGCAGGGGATACGCAGTATTTT. It is translated as CASNLAGDTQYF.

The chain is built from TRBV12-5 and TRBJ2-1; 8 nucleotides line up with TRBD1. The CDR3 contains 12 residues. V trimming: 0 bases; J trimming: 14 bases; junction bases outside the gene matches: 3. CDR1 LGHNT and CDR2 FRNRAP come from the germline V gene. CDR3 protein: CASGLVQGQEFF. The DNA of the CDR3 is TGTGCTAGTGGTTTGGTACAGGGACAGGAGTTCTTC.

The sample holds one count of this clone. The V call is TRBV5-1, the J call TRBJ1-4; 7 bases are shared with TRBD1. The CDR3 covers 16 residues. Trimming took 4 bases from V and 4 from J; bases not matched to a gene: 10. Germline V gives CDR1 SGHRS, CDR2 YFSETQ. The CDR3 loop reads CASSRFVRQGNEKLFF. The CDR3 region has the DNA TGCGCCAGCAGCCGGTTTGTGAGACAGGGTAATGAAAAACTGTTTTTT.

In nucleotides, the CDR3 is TGTGCCAGCAGCCCGCGACAGGAAGGTAGCACCGGGGAGCTGTTTTTT. Residues: CASSPRQEGSTGELFF. The V call is TRBV7-6, the J call TRBJ2-2; D is possibly TRBD1 (6 bases). Between the trimmed V and J ends, which lost 5 bases and 4 bases, there was a span of 17 bases. CDR3 length: 16 residues. Looked up from germline, CDR1 is SGHVS and CDR2 is FNYEAQ. The variable domain in full, completed from reference TRBV7-6 and TRBJ2-2, reads GAGVSQSPRYKVTKRGQDVALRCDPISGHVSLYWYRQALGQGPEFLTYFNYEAQQDKSGLPNDRFSAERPEGSISTLTIQRTEQRDSAMYRCASSPRQEGSTGELFFGEGSRLTVL.

This clone was counted a single time. The chain uses TRBV27 and TRBJ1-5, with a tentative D call TRBD1 (5 bases). The V end was cut by 6 bases, the J end by 3 bases, with 9 bases between. Germline V gives CDR1 MNHEY, CDR2 SMNVEV (reference sequence). The length of the CDR3 is 13 residues. The CDR3 spells CASRPGINQPQHF. The CDR3 coding sequence is TGTGCCAGCAGGCCAGGGATCAATCAGCCCCAGCATTTT.

The rearrangement joins TRBV29-1 to TRBJ2-7; D not certain. The germline V and J ends were trimmed by 1 base and 0 bases, with 10 bases remaining between them. In germline, CDR1 is SQVTM, CDR2 ANQGSEA. The CDR3 totals 14 residues. CDR3 DNA sequence: TGCAGCGTTGAAGCCAGCGAAAACTCCTACGAGCAGTACTTC. The encoded protein is CSVEASENSYEQYF.

This clone was found once. V gene TRBV28 combines with J gene TRBJ2-3; 13 bases are shared with TRBD2. This CDR3 comprises 16 residues. The V gene end was trimmed by 4 bases and the J gene end by 5 bases; junction bases not matched to a gene: 6. The V gene's germline CDR1 is MDHEN and CDR2 SYDVKM. CDR3 sequence reads: CASSSRTSGSLDTQYF. CDR3 sequence (DNA): TGTGCCAGCAGTTCACGGACTAGCGGGAGCCTAGATACGCAGTATTTT.

This clone was counted only a few times. The chain joins TRBV15 to TRBJ1-5, with TRBD1 as a possible D gene (5 bases). The CDR3 is 15 residues long. Trimming took 2 bases from V and 3 from J, leaving 11 bases between them. Germline V gene data show CDR1 as LNHNV and CDR2 as YYDKDF (reference sequence). The CDR3 DNA is TGTGCCACCAGCAGACGACAGCCCTTCAATCAGCCCCAGCATTTT. This sequence encodes CATSRRQPFNQPQHF. Supplemented by reference TRBV15 and TRBJ1-5, the full variable domain reads DAMVIQNPRYQVTQFGKPVTLSCSQTLNHNVMYWYQQKSSQAPKLLFHYYDKDFNNEADTPDNFQSRRPNTSFCFLDIRSPGLGDTAMYLCATSRRQPFNQPQHFGDGTRLSIL.

This chain joins TRBV10-3 and TRBJ1-2, with D perhaps TRBD1 (6 bases). V dropped 6 bases and J dropped 6 bases, with 11 bases sitting between them. From germline, CDR1 is ENHRY and CDR2 SYGVKD. CDR3 size: 12 residues. CDR3 protein: CAISPGQNGYTF. The CDR3 coding sequence is TGTGCCATCAGCCCAGGACAGAATGGCTACACCTTC.